The 16 T cell receptor beta chains listed next were all sequenced from one sample in a study of cytomegalovirus exposure and HLA in healthy donors (TCRdb year 2017). The library was produced with the immunoSEQ multiplex PCR assay. A mixture of 60 forward primers for TCR Vbeta segments and 13 reverse primers for TCR Jbeta segments was used in the multiplex PCR. The table comes from immuneACCESS by way of TCRdb, which keeps in-frame sequences with V and J called. Part of the clones is missing from these tables; in studies checked, under half for an unresolved V gene and the rest for unknown reasons. This sample comprises around 150,000 clones, over 75% of them detected only once. 1.5% to 2% of the sample belongs to the ten largest clones. Sequenced material: PBMCs. The receptors originated from a young woman in good health and CMV-seronegative.

CDR3 coding DNA: TGCGCCACCCAACCCGGTTTGGACTTCTACAATGAGCAGTTCTTC. Protein product: CATQPGLDFYNEQFF. This chain connects TRBV5-1 to TRBJ2-1; tentative D call: TRBD2 (5 bases). V shed 9 bases and J shed 3 bases, with 19 bases lying between them. This CDR3 has 15 amino acids. In germline, CDR1 is SGHRS, CDR2 YFSETQ.

J is TRBJ1-2 and V is TRBV13; 12 bases map to TRBD1. This CDR3 comprises 17 residues. The germline gives CDR1 PRHDT, CDR2 FYEKMQ (reference sequence). Trimming cost V 5 bases and J 8 bases; bases outside gene matches: 15. The CDR3 region has the DNA TGTGCCAGCAGCAAGGGACAGGGGGCGTCGATTCACGGGGGCTACACCTTC. Protein: CASSKGQGASIHGGYTF.

This clone was seen a handful of times. The rearrangement links TRBV28 to TRBJ1-1; D unresolved. Trimming removed 4 bases from V and 5 bases from J, with 11 bases in between. This CDR3 is 13 amino acids long. Germline CDR1 and CDR2: MDHEN and SYDVKM. CDR3 nucleotides: TGTGCCAGCAGTTCACCTCCGGGAACTGAAGCTTTCTTT. It yields the protein CASSSPPGTEAFF.

The genes are TRBV7-3 and TRBJ1-6; D unclear. The germline V gene has CDR1 SGHTA and CDR2 FQGTGA. Trimming removed 5 bases from V and 4 bases from J, with 12 bases in between. The CDR3 length is 15 residues. The CDR3 protein is CASSPNGNYNSPLHF. CDR3 in DNA: TGTGCCAGCAGCCCCAACGGGAATTATAATTCACCCCTCCACTTT.

This chain joins TRBV29-1 and TRBJ1-1; D might be TRBD1 (6 bases). V lost 4 bases and J 2 bases, leaving 14 bases between the germline ends. There are 14 residues in the CDR3. The germline V gene has CDR1 SQVTM and CDR2 ANQGSEA. The CDR3 is CSVVVGAGNTEAFF. The CDR3 nucleotides are TGCAGCGTTGTTGTGGGGGCAGGTAACACTGAAGCTTTCTTT.

This chain joins TRBV11-3 and TRBJ1-1, with TRBD1 matching 9 bases. Trimming took 9 bases from V and 4 from J; bases not matched to a gene: 15. CDR3 length: 16 residues. The germline CDR1 and CDR2 sequences are SGHNT and YENEEA. The CDR3 DNA reads as TGTGCCAGGCCCAAAGACAGGGGGAGGGATCGCACTGAAGCTTTCTTT. It is translated as CARPKDRGRDRTEAFF.

This clone was seen once. The genes are TRBV4-2 and TRBJ2-6, with 8 bases that match TRBD1. Trimming took 5 bases from V and 1 from J; bases not matched to a gene: 7. There are 17 residues in the CDR3. Germline CDR1 is LGHNA and CDR2 is YNFKEQ. The CDR3 DNA follows: TGTGCCAGCAGCACGGACAGGGTCAATTCTGGGGCCAACGTCCTGACTTTC. This codes for CASSTDRVNSGANVLTF.

In the case of this clone: An end of the junction does not agree with germline; a read error may underlie this. V usage is TRBV7-9 and J usage is TRBJ1-1; 7 bases agree with TRBD1. Germline V lookup: CDR1 SEHNR, CDR2 FQNEAQ (reference sequence). This CDR3 contains 16 residues. For the CDR3, the DNA is TGTTCCAGCAGCATCAGACCTACAGGGGCGGATACTGAAGCTTTCTTT. It is translated as CSSSIRPTGADTEAFF.

The chain uses TRBV5-1 and TRBJ1-1; TRBD1 aligns across 10 bases. J gave up 6 bases and V 4 bases, and 9 bases lay outside the gene matches. Germline V gene sequence: CDR1 SGHRS, CDR2 YFSETQ. The CDR3 totals 15 residues. Here the CDR3 DNA reads TGCGCCAGCAGCATACGGGGACAGGGGATGCCTGAAGCTTTCTTT. The encoded protein is CASSIRGQGMPEAFF.

The rearrangement joins TRBV27 to TRBJ2-1, with 8 bases fitting TRBD1. J was trimmed by 8 bases and V by 3 bases; bases with no gene match: 9. There are 15 residues in the CDR3. Germline V gene lookup returns CDR1 MNHEY and CDR2 SMNVEV (reference sequence). CDR3 sequence: CASSFLTGGGYEQFF. Written as DNA, the CDR3 is TGTGCCAGCAGTTTTTTAACAGGGGGTGGGTATGAGCAGTTCTTC.

CDR3 amino acids: CASRSETYEQYF. As DNA, the CDR3 is TGCGCCAGCAGGTCCGAGACCTACGAGCAGTACTTC. The chain recombines TRBV5-1 with TRBJ2-7; D not resolved. Between the trimmed V and J ends, which lost 5 bases and 2 bases, there was a span of 8 bases. CDR3 length: 12 amino acids. Germline loops: CDR1 SGHRS, CDR2 YFSETQ.

The chain carries TRBV14 and TRBJ1-5; 7 nucleotides agree with TRBD1. CDR1 and CDR2 from the germline V gene are SGHDN and FVKESK. The trim removed 4 bases at V and 0 bases at J, leaving 3 bases unmatched. CDR3 size: 15 residues. In DNA, the CDR3 is TGTGCCAGCAGCCCGGGACAGTATAGCAATCAGCCCCAGCATTTT. Translation: CASSPGQYSNQPQHF.

V gene TRBV5-4 combines with J gene TRBJ1-1; the D gene is possibly TRBD1 (5 bases). The CDR3 contains 16 residues. With 2 bases removed from V and 0 bases from J, the gap between germline ends came to 14 bases. The V gene's germline CDR1 is SGHNT and CDR2 YYREEE (reference sequence). The CDR3 nucleotides are TGTGCCAGCAGCTTAAGGGGTTTAAGAGTGAACACTGAAGCTTTCTTT. Encoded protein: CASSLRGLRVNTEAFF.

The chain recombines TRBV11-2 with TRBJ2-7; D gene unclear. Looked up from germline, CDR1 is SGHAT and CDR2 is FQNNGV. The CDR3 loop spans 13 amino acids. V lost 5 bases and J lost 3, with 11 bases in between. The CDR3 coding sequence is TGTGCCAGCAGCCTACTGAGGTACTACGAGCAGTACTTC. The encoded protein is CASSLLRYYEQYF.

The genes are TRBV9 and TRBJ2-2; 11 bases line up with TRBD1. The CDR3 contains 17 residues. The V gene's germline CDR1 is SGDLS and CDR2 YYNGEE. With V trimmed by 2 bases and J by 0 bases, 3 bases remained unmatched. CDR3 in DNA: TGTGCCAGCAGCGTTTGGACAGGGGGCGCGAACACCGGGGAGCTGTTTTTT. Protein product: CASSVWTGGANTGELFF.

The chain links TRBV4-3 to TRBJ2-6, with D unclear. The germline V gene encodes CDR1 LGHNA and CDR2 YSLEER. CDR3 length: 16 residues. Between the trimmed V and J ends, which lost 4 bases and 4 bases, there was a span of 14 bases. The CDR3 sequence: CASSRQRLSGANVLTF. CDR3 nucleotide sequence: TGCGCCAGCAGCCGGCAACGACTCAGCGGGGCCAACGTCCTGACTTTC.